This paragraph reports one T cell receptor (beta chain). This entry belongs to a study of memory CD4+ T cells and cytomegalovirus serostatus. Libraries were prepared by immunoSEQ multiplex PCR; TCRdb keeps only in-frame clonotypes and omits some of them. This sample has tens of thousands of clones, with around 78% found just once. Single viable CD3+CD4+CD8-CD45RO+ cells were sorted as the memory CD4+ T cells. Serostatus was set by detecting CMV pp150, pp28, p38, p52 IgG. CDR3 length equals 17 residues. Germline values: CDR1 SGHAT, CDR2 FQDESV (reference sequence). J lost 0 bases, V lost 5 bases, and 3 bases had no gene match.

The specimen was memory CD4+ T cells from blood. The rearrangement joins TRBV11-1 to TRBJ2-3; 15 bases agree with TRBD2. The source of this sequence is an adult in good health and CMV-seronegative. The CDR3 here is CASSRGTSGGSTDTQYF. For the CDR3, the DNA is TGTGCCAGCAGCAGAGGGACTAGCGGGGGGAGCACAGATACGCAGTATTTT.